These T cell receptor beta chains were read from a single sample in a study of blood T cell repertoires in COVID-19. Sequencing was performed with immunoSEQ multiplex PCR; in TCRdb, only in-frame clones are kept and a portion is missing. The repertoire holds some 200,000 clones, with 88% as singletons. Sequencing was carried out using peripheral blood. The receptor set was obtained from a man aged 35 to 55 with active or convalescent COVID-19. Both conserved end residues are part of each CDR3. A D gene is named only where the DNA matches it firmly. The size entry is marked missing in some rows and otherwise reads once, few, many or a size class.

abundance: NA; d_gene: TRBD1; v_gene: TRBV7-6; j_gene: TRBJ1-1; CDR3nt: TGTGCCAGCAGCTCACAGGGGGTCACTGAAGCTTTCTTT; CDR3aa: CASSSQGVTEAFF
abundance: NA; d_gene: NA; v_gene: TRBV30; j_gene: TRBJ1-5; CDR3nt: TGTGCCTGGAGCCTAACAGGGAGCAATCAGCCCCAGCATTTT; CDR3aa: CAWSLTGSNQPQHF
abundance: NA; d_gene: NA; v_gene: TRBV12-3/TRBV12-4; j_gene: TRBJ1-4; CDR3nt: TGTGCCAGCACACAGGGTATAGAAAAACTGTTTTTT; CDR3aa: CASTQGIEKLFF
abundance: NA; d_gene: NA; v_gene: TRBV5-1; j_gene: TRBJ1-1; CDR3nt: TGCGCCAGCAGCTTAGGATGGGACTACACTGAAGCTTTCTTT; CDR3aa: CASSLGWDYTEAFF
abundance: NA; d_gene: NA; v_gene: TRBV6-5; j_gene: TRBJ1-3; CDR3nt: TGTGCCAGCAGTTACTCAATAGGCAGGTCTGGAAACACCATATATTTT; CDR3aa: CASSYSIGRSGNTIYF
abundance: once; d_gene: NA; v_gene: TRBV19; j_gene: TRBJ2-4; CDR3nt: TGTGCCAGTAGTGGCCGGAGCCCTGATACCAAAAACATTCAGTACTTC; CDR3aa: CASSGRSPDTKNIQYF
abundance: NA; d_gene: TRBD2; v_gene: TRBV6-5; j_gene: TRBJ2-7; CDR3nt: TGTGCCAGCAGAACCCGTCGGGGGGGACCCTACGAGCAGTACTTC; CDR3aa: CASRTRRGGPYEQYF
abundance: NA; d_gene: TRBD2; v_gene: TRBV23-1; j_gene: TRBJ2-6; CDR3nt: TGCGCCAGCAGTCCCCTAAGGCGGGGGGACTCTGGGGCCAACGTCCTGACTTTC; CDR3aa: CASSPLRRGDSGANVLTF
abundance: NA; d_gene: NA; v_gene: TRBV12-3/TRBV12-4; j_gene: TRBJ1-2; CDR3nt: TGTGCCAGCAGCCGTCAGGGTATTTTGGGCTACACCTTC; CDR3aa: CASSRQGILGYTF
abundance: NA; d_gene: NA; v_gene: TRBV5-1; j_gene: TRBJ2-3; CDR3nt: TGCGCCAGCTTCAGGGGGGACGGGACTCGCACAGATACGCAGTATTTT; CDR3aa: CASFRGDGTRTDTQYF
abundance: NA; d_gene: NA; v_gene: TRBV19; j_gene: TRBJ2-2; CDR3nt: TGTGCCAGTAGTATACTTTTCGGGGGTGGTACCGGGGAGCTGTTTTTT; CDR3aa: CASSILFGGGTGELFF
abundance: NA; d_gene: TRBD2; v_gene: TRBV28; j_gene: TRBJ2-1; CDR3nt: TGTGCCAGCAATCCCACTAGCGGGAGCCCCAGCTCCTACAATGAGCAGTTCTTC; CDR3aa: CASNPTSGSPSSYNEQFF
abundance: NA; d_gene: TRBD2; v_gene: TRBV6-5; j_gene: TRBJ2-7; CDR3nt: TGTGCCAGCAGTTACGAGGCTAGCGGGGCTTCTAACGAGCAGTACTTC; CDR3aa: CASSYEASGASNEQYF
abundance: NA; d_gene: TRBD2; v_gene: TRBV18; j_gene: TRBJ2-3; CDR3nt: TGTGCCAGCTCACCCGGGACTAGCGGGAGGGCCGTAGATACGCAGTATTTT; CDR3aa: CASSPGTSGRAVDTQYF
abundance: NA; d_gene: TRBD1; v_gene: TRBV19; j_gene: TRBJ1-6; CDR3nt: TGTGCCAGTAGTCTGGCAGGGGGTTCCTATAATTCACCCCTCCACTTT; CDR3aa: CASSLAGGSYNSPLHF
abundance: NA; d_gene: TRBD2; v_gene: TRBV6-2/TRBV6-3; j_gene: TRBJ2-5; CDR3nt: TGTGCCAGCAGTTTGGGACTAGTTGGAGAGACCCAGTACTTC; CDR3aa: CASSLGLVGETQYF
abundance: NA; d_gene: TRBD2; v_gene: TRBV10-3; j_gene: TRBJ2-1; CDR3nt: TGTGCCACCGAAGCGGGGGCAGAGGGGAATGAGCAGTTCTTC; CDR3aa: CATEAGAEGNEQFF
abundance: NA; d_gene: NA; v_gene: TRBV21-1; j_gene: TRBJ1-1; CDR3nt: TGTGCCCGAGACAGGGGGGGGAACACTGAAGCTTTCTTT; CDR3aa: CARDRGGNTEAFF
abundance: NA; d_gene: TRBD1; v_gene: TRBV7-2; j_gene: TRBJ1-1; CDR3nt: TGTGCCAGCAGCTTCGATGAAATGACAGGGGGAGCTTTCTTT; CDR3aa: CASSFDEMTGGAFF
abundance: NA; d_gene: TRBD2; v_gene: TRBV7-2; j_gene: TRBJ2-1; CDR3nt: TGTGCCAGCAGCTTAGATAGCGGGAACTACAATGAGCAGTTCTTC; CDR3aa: CASSLDSGNYNEQFF
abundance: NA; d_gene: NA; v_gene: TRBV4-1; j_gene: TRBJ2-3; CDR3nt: TGCGCCAGCAGCCAAGATAAAGTGCTCGGTAGCACAAGCACAGATACGCAGTATTTT; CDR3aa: CASSQDKVLGSTSTDTQYF
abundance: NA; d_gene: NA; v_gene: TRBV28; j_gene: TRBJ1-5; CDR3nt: TGTGCCAGCACCGAGGCGGGGTTTCAGCCCCAGCATTTT; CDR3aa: CASTEAGFQPQHF
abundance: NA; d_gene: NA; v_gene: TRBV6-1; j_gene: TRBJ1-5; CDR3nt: TGTGCCAGCAGTGAAGTCGGGCAGGGGTGGCAGCCCCAGCATTTT; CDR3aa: CASSEVGQGWQPQHF
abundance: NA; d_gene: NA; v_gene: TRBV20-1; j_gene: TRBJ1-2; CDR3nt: TGCAGTGCTAGTCCCCCACGTGGCAGTTTTGACTATGGCTACACCTTC; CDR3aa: CSASPPRGSFDYGYTF
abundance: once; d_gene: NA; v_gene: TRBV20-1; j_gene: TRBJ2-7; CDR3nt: TGCAGTGCGACCCGGGGGTACGAGCAGTACTTC; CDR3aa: CSATRGYEQYF
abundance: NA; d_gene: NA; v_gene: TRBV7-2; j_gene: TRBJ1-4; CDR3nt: TGTGCCAGCAGCTTCACCATTTTGGGGAAAGGGAGAGAAAAACTGTTTTTT; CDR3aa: CASSFTILGKGREKLFF
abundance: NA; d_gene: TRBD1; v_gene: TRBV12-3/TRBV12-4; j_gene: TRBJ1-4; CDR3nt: TGTGCCAGCAGCCCTGGGACAGCCCCGTTTTTT; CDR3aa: CASSPGTAPFF
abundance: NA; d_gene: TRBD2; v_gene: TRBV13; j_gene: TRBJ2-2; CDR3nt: TGTGCCAGCAGCTTATATGGAACTAGCGGGATTAGACGGTGGACCGGGGAGCTGTTTTTT; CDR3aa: CASSLYGTSGIRRWTGELFF
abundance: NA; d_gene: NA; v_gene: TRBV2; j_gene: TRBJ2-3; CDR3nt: TGTGCCAGCAGTGAACAGGGACAACGCACAGATACGCAGTATTTT; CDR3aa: CASSEQGQRTDTQYF
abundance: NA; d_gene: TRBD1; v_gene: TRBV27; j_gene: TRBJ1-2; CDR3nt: TGTGCCACTAAGGACAGGGATTATGGCTACACCTTC; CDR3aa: CATKDRDYGYTF
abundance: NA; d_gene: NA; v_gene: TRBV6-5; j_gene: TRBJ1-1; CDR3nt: TGTGCCAGCAGAACGGGGACTGAAGCTTTCTTT; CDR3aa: CASRTGTEAFF
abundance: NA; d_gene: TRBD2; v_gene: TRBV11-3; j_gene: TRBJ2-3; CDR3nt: TGTGCCAGCAGCTCCCCCCTAGCGGGAACAGGCACAGATACGCAGTATTTT; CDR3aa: CASSSPLAGTGTDTQYF
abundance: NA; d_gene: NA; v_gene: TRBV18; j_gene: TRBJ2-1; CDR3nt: TGTGCCAGCTCAGCCCCATCAATAGCGGAACACAATGAGCAGTTCTTC; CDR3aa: CASSAPSIAEHNEQFF
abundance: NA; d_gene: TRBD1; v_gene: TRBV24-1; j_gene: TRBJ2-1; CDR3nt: TGTGCCACCAGTGATCCGCAGGGGGCTCTATACAATGAGCAGTTCTTC; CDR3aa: CATSDPQGALYNEQFF
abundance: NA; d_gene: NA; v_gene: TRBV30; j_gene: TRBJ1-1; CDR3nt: TGTGCCTGGAGTGTAGCGGGGTATACTGAAGCTTTCTTT; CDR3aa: CAWSVAGYTEAFF
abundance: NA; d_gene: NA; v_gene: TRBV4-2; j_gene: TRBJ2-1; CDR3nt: TGTGCCAGCAGCCGAAGAGCATTAAGCTCCTACAATGAGCAGTTCTTC; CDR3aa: CASSRRALSSYNEQFF
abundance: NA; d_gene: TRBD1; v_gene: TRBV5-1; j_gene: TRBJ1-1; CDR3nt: TGCGCCAGCAGCTCACAGGGGGTGGAAGCTTTCTTT; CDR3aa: CASSSQGVEAFF
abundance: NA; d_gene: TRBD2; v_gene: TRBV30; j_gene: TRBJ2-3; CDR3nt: TGTGCCTATAGGACTAGCGGCACAGATACGCAGTATTTT; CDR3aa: CAYRTSGTDTQYF
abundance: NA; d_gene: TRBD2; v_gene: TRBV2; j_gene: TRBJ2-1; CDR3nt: TGTGCCAGCGGTCGGCTAGCGGACAATGAGCAGTTCTTC; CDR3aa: CASGRLADNEQFF
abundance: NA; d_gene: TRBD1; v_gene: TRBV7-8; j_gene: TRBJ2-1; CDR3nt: TGTGCCAGCAGCTGGATCCGAGACAGGGTCTCCTACAATGAGCAGTTCTTC; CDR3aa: CASSWIRDRVSYNEQFF
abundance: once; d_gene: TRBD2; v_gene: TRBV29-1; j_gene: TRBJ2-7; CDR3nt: TGCAGCGTTGACGGGGTAGCGGGTGGTTACGAGCAGTACTTC; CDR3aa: CSVDGVAGGYEQYF
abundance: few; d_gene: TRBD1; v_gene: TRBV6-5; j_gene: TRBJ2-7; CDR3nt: TGTGCCAGCAGTCGACAGGGGTTTGGCGAGCAGTACTTC; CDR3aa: CASSRQGFGEQYF
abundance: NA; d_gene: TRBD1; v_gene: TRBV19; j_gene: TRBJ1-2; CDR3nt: TGTGCCAGTAGTAAATTTGGGACAGGGCAAAATGGCTACACCTTC; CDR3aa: CASSKFGTGQNGYTF
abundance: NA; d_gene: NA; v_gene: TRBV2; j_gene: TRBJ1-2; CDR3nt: TGTGCCAGCAGTGATTCCCCGGGGGGGTACTATGGCTACACCTTC; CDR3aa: CASSDSPGGYYGYTF
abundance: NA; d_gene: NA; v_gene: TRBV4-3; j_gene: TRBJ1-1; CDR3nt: TGCGCCAGCAGCAGCCAGGAGAACACTGAAGCTTTCTTT; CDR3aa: CASSSQENTEAFF
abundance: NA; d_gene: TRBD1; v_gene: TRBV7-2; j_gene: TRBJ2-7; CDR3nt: TGTGCCAGCAGCTTTGAGGGACAGGGATCCTACGAGCAGTACTTC; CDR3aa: CASSFEGQGSYEQYF
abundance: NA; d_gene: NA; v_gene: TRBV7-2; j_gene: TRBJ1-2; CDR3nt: TGTGCCAGCAGTCTTAATCCAGCTAACTATGGCTACACCTTC; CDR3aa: CASSLNPANYGYTF